Following are 15 T cell receptor beta chains from one sample sequenced in a study of control samples from healthy donors and cancer patients. The repertoire was sequenced with immunoSEQ multiplex PCR; TCRdb's copy has only in-frame clones and lacks some. The repertoire holds roughly 120,000 clones, with around nine tenths as singletons. The material sequenced was PBMCs. The source of these receptors is a woman aged 55-70 years with lung cancer.

V is TRBV7-8 and J is TRBJ1-1; D remains ambiguous. Germline values: CDR1 SGHVS, CDR2 FQNEAQ. The CDR3 runs 13 residues. With 3 bases removed from V and 1 base from J, the gap between germline ends came to 6 bases. CDR3 nucleotides: TGTGCCAGCAGCTTGTCGCAGAACACTGAAGCTTTCTTT. Protein sequence: CASSLSQNTEAFF.

The chain recombines TRBV5-6 with TRBJ2-2, with D unresolved. Germline V gene lookup returns CDR1 SGHDT and CDR2 YYEEEE. The CDR3 has 19 amino acids. V gave up 4 bases and J gave up 0 bases, with 22 bases separating them. The CDR3 spells CASSIPPIGRESNTGELFF. The CDR3 nucleotides are TGTGCCAGCAGCATTCCTCCGATTGGGCGCGAGTCGAACACCGGGGAGCTGTTTTTT.

V usage is TRBV5-6 and J usage is TRBJ1-4; D remains ambiguous. Trimming removed 0 bases from V and 5 bases from J, with 5 bases in between. Germline V lookup: CDR1 SGHDT, CDR2 YYEEEE. This CDR3 comprises 13 residues. In DNA, the CDR3 is TGTGCCAGCAGCTTGGGTGCCAATGAAAAACTGTTTTTT. Encoded protein: CASSLGANEKLFF.

V usage is TRBV18 and J usage is TRBJ2-1; D is unresolved. Germline lookup yields CDR1 KGHSH and CDR2 LQKENI. This CDR3 spans 14 amino acids. Trimming took off 1 base at V and 5 bases at J, with 9 bases between the two ends. This CDR3 is CASSPLYSDNEQFF. Here the CDR3 DNA reads TGTGCCAGCTCACCACTTTACAGCGACAATGAGCAGTTCTTC.

The rearrangement joins TRBV28 to TRBJ1-4, with 9 bases aligning to TRBD1. The CDR3 covers 17 residues. Trimming took 6 bases from V and 4 from J; bases not matched to a gene: 12. Germline V CDR1 and CDR2: MDHEN, SYDVKM. The CDR3: CASSSGTGIWVNEKLFF. In DNA, the CDR3 is TGTGCCAGCAGCTCTGGGACAGGGATATGGGTTAATGAAAAACTGTTTTTT. Together with reference TRBV28 and TRBJ1-4, the CDR3 gives the full variable domain: DVKVTQSSRYLVKRTGEKVFLECVQDMDHENMFWYRQDPGLGLRLIYFSYDVKMKEKGDIPEGYSVSREKKERFSLILESASTNQTSMYLCASSSGTGIWVNEKLFFGSGTQLSVL.

V usage is TRBV5-5 and J usage is TRBJ1-2; a weak D match, TRBD1 (5 bases). Between the trimmed V and J ends, which lost 0 bases and 4 bases, there was a span of 13 bases. CDR1 and CDR2 from the germline V gene are SGHKS and YYEKEE (reference sequence). CDR3 size: 15 residues. The CDR3 nucleotides are TGTGCCAGCAGCTTGGAGGGCCCAAGGGGCTATGGCTACACCTTC. It translates to CASSLEGPRGYGYTF.

V usage is TRBV18 and J usage is TRBJ2-3; 10 bases agree with TRBD2. This CDR3 has 16 amino acids. The trim removed 2 bases at V and 0 bases at J, leaving 2 bases unmatched. Germline CDR1 and CDR2: KGHSH and LQKENI. For the CDR3, the DNA is TGTGCCAGCTCACCAAAACTAGCGGGGAGCACAGATACGCAGTATTTT. Protein sequence: CASSPKLAGSTDTQYF.

The chain carries TRBV24-1 and TRBJ2-1, with 14 bases matching TRBD2. After removal of 5 bases from V and 7 bases from J, the junction contained 9 bases not matched to a gene. The CDR3 contains 17 residues. Germline loops: CDR1 KGHDR, CDR2 SFDVKD. CDR3 DNA sequence: TGTGCCACCAGTGCTACCCTGGGACTAGCGGGAGTTAATGAGCAGTTCTTC. The encoded protein is CATSATLGLAGVNEQFF.

This chain connects TRBV12-3 or TRBV12-4 to TRBJ2-3; D is ambiguous. The CDR3 spans 12 residues. Trimming shortened V by 7 bases and J by 6 bases, and 11 bases separated the two germline ends. The DNA for the CDR3 is TGTGCCAGCACTCTAGGGCGGGATACGCAGTATTTT. This encodes CASTLGRDTQYF.

J is TRBJ1-2 and V is TRBV5-1; a weak D match, TRBD1 (5 bases). CDR1 and CDR2 (germline): SGHRS, YFSETQ. V was cut by 2 bases and J by 6 bases, with 17 bases left in between. The CDR3 runs 15 residues. CDR3 sequence (DNA): TGCGCCAGCAGCTTTGGGGGAGAGCAATACAATGGCTACACCTTC. Translation gives CASSFGGEQYNGYTF.

The genes are TRBV2 and TRBJ2-1, with a tentative D call TRBD1 (6 bases). The V gene lost 5 bases and the J gene lost 6 bases, with 17 bases spanning the gap. CDR3 length: 15 amino acids. Germline assignment: CDR1 SNHLY and CDR2 FYNNEI. The CDR3 loop is CASSWSKTGSNEQFF. CDR3 coding DNA: TGTGCCAGCAGTTGGTCGAAGACAGGAAGCAATGAGCAGTTCTTC.

This sequence joins TRBV11-1 and TRBJ1-2, with TRBD1 as a possible D gene (6 bases). The germline gives CDR1 SGHAT, CDR2 FQDESV (reference sequence). With 3 bases removed from V and 3 bases from J, the gap between germline ends came to 8 bases. This CDR3 contains 13 residues. This CDR3 is CASSFQGYYGYTF. Written as DNA, the CDR3 is TGTGCCAGCAGCTTCCAGGGGTACTATGGCTACACCTTC.

The V call is TRBV24-1, the J call TRBJ2-2; 10 bases align to TRBD2. The V gene end was trimmed by 4 bases and the J gene end by 4 bases; junction bases not matched to a gene: 8. CDR1 KGHDR and CDR2 SFDVKD come from the germline V gene. The CDR3 extends over 17 amino acids. The CDR3 loop reads CATSDRSSGGRTGELFF. The CDR3 DNA follows: TGTGCCACCAGTGACCGTTCTAGCGGGGGCCGCACCGGGGAGCTGTTTTTT.

This chain uses TRBV9 with TRBJ1-6; D not resolved. With 0 bases removed from V and 5 bases from J, the gap between germline ends came to 12 bases. Germline V gene data show CDR1 as SGDLS and CDR2 as YYNGEE. This CDR3 comprises 16 residues. The CDR3 nucleotides read TGTGCCAGCAGCGTAGGCTTAGGAACAGATAATTCACCCCTCCACTTT. This encodes CASSVGLGTDNSPLHF.

The chain links TRBV3-1 (or the pseudogene TRBV3-2) to TRBJ2-6; no reliable D call. The CDR3 consists of 14 residues. V shed 1 base and J shed 0 bases, with 1 base lying between them. Germline V CDR1 and CDR2: LGHDT, YNNKEL (reference sequence). The chain's CDR3 is CASSQGSGANVLTF. CDR3 bases: TGTGCCAGCAGCCAAGGCTCTGGGGCCAACGTCCTGACTTTC.